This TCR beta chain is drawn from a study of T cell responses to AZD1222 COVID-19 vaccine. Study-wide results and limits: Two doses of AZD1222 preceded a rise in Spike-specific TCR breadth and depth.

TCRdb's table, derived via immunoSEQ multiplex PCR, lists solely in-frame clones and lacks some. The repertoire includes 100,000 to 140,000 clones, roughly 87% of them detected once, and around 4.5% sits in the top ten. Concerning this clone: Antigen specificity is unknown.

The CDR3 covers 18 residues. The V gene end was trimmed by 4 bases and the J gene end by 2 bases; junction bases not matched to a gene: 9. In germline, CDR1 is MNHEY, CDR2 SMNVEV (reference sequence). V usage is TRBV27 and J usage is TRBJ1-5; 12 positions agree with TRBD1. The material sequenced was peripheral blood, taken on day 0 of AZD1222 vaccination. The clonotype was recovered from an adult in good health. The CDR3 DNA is TGTGCCAGCAGTTCTGGGACAGGGGGCCGAAGGGGCAATCAGCCCCAGCATTTT. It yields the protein CASSSGTGGRRGNQPQHF.